The rows below give T cell receptor beta chains drawn from one sample of a study of blood T cell repertoires in COVID-19. TCRdb's copy holds only in-frame clones and misses some; the assay was immunoSEQ multiplex PCR. In the table there are nearly 40,000 clones, around 80% of which are singletons. Material: peripheral blood. The receptors here all came from a man at least 80 years old with active or convalescent COVID-19. CDR3s include the opening cysteine and the closing phenylalanine or tryptophan. Fields, in order: D gene, clone size, V gene, J gene, CDR3 DNA, CDR3 protein. D genes are given only for firm matches. Clone sizes are given selectively: once, few, many, or a class where the clone is expanded.

d_gene: NA; abundance: NA; v_gene: TRBV27; j_gene: TRBJ1-2; CDR3nt: TGTGCCAGCAGTTTATCGGCAGGTGCACCCGCCTATGGCTACACCTTC; CDR3aa: CASSLSAGAPAYGYTF
d_gene: NA; abundance: few; v_gene: TRBV30; j_gene: TRBJ1-1; CDR3nt: TGTGCCTGGAGTGATCGGAGTACTGAAGCTTTCTTT; CDR3aa: CAWSDRSTEAFF
d_gene: TRBD2; abundance: NA; v_gene: TRBV7-2; j_gene: TRBJ2-7; CDR3nt: TGTGCCAGCAGCCGGACTAGCGGATACTACGAGCAGTACTTC; CDR3aa: CASSRTSGYYEQYF
d_gene: TRBD1; abundance: NA; v_gene: TRBV15; j_gene: TRBJ1-2; CDR3nt: TGTGCCACCAGCAGTGGGACAGGGAGCTATGGCTACACCTTC; CDR3aa: CATSSGTGSYGYTF
d_gene: TRBD2; abundance: NA; v_gene: TRBV9; j_gene: TRBJ2-7; CDR3nt: TGTGCCAGCAGCGCAGGGACTAGCGGGAGTCAGGAGCAGTACTTC; CDR3aa: CASSAGTSGSQEQYF
d_gene: NA; abundance: NA; v_gene: TRBV6-2/TRBV6-3; j_gene: TRBJ1-1; CDR3nt: TGTGCCAGCAGTTACTCGTTAGGGGGAAATGAAGCTTTCTTT; CDR3aa: CASSYSLGGNEAFF
d_gene: TRBD1; abundance: NA; v_gene: TRBV29-1; j_gene: TRBJ2-7; CDR3nt: TGCAGCGTTGGAGACAGGGGGTCCCACGAGCAGTACTTC; CDR3aa: CSVGDRGSHEQYF
d_gene: TRBD1; abundance: NA; v_gene: TRBV5-1; j_gene: TRBJ2-7; CDR3nt: TGCGCCAGCAGCGCACCGGGACAGAGCTCCTACGAGCAGTACTTC; CDR3aa: CASSAPGQSSYEQYF
d_gene: TRBD1; abundance: NA; v_gene: TRBV10-3; j_gene: TRBJ2-2; CDR3nt: TGTGCCATCACTCAACAGGGGGCCGGGGAGCTGTTTTTT; CDR3aa: CAITQQGAGELFF
d_gene: TRBD2; abundance: NA; v_gene: TRBV7-6; j_gene: TRBJ2-3; CDR3nt: TGTGCCAGCAGCTTGGCGGCTAGCGGCCCAGATACGCAGTATTTT; CDR3aa: CASSLAASGPDTQYF
d_gene: TRBD1; abundance: NA; v_gene: TRBV10-3; j_gene: TRBJ1-5; CDR3nt: TGTGCCATAAGGGACAGGCTGGATAGCAATCAGCCCCAGCATTTT; CDR3aa: CAIRDRLDSNQPQHF
d_gene: TRBD1; abundance: NA; v_gene: TRBV7-9; j_gene: TRBJ2-5; CDR3nt: TGTGCCAGCAGCCCCGGGACAGTTCAAGAGACCCAGTACTTC; CDR3aa: CASSPGTVQETQYF
d_gene: TRBD2; abundance: NA; v_gene: TRBV30; j_gene: TRBJ2-3; CDR3nt: TGTGCCTGGAGGGAAACGGGAGGGGCAGATACGCAGTATTTT; CDR3aa: CAWRETGGADTQYF
d_gene: TRBD2; abundance: NA; v_gene: TRBV29-1; j_gene: TRBJ2-1; CDR3nt: TGCAGCGTTGAAGGGTTCTCCACTAGCGGGGGTTCCTACAATGAGCAGTTCTTC; CDR3aa: CSVEGFSTSGGSYNEQFF
d_gene: NA; abundance: once; v_gene: TRBV24-1; j_gene: TRBJ2-3; CDR3nt: TGTGCCACCAGTGATCCGGGGACAATCAGCACAGATACGCAGTATTTT; CDR3aa: CATSDPGTISTDTQYF
d_gene: NA; abundance: NA; v_gene: TRBV6-1; j_gene: TRBJ2-4; CDR3nt: TGTGCCAGCAGTGAAGCGCCAGGCGTCTGGAACATTCAGTACTTC; CDR3aa: CASSEAPGVWNIQYF
d_gene: NA; abundance: NA; v_gene: TRBV10-3; j_gene: TRBJ2-1; CDR3nt: TGTGCCATCAGTTTTCGGGATCCCTCCTACAATGAGCAGTTCTTC; CDR3aa: CAISFRDPSYNEQFF
d_gene: TRBD2; abundance: NA; v_gene: TRBV4-3; j_gene: TRBJ2-1; CDR3nt: TGCGCCAGCAGCCAAGGACTAGCGGGGAGCTCCTACAATGAGCAGTTCTTC; CDR3aa: CASSQGLAGSSYNEQFF
d_gene: NA; abundance: few; v_gene: TRBV19; j_gene: TRBJ2-1; CDR3nt: TGTGCCAGTAAGGTCGGGGAGAGCTCCTACAATGAGCAGTTCTTC; CDR3aa: CASKVGESSYNEQFF
d_gene: TRBD1; abundance: NA; v_gene: TRBV11-2; j_gene: TRBJ2-7; CDR3nt: TGTGCCAGCAGCTTAGGGACAGGAGAATACGAGCAGTACTTC; CDR3aa: CASSLGTGEYEQYF
d_gene: NA; abundance: few; v_gene: TRBV6-1; j_gene: TRBJ1-5; CDR3nt: TGTGCCAGCAGTGAAGGTAGTCAGCCCCAGCATTTT; CDR3aa: CASSEGSQPQHF
d_gene: TRBD2; abundance: NA; v_gene: TRBV5-3; j_gene: TRBJ2-3; CDR3nt: TGTGCCAGAAGCTCCACTAGCGGGGGGGCCTTTAGCACAGATACGCAGTATTTT; CDR3aa: CARSSTSGGAFSTDTQYF
d_gene: NA; abundance: NA; v_gene: TRBV28; j_gene: TRBJ1-1; CDR3nt: TGTGCCAGCAGGTTCCAGGGGTACACTGAAGCTTTCTTT; CDR3aa: CASRFQGYTEAFF
d_gene: NA; abundance: NA; v_gene: TRBV1; j_gene: TRBJ2-7; CDR3nt: TGCACCAGCAGCCAAGATGGCGGGGGGGCCCACGAGCAGTACTTC; CDR3aa: CTSSQDGGGAHEQYF
d_gene: NA; abundance: NA; v_gene: TRBV3-1/TRBV3-2; j_gene: TRBJ1-5; CDR3nt: TGTGCCAGCAGCGCCCAAAGGGGTCAGCCCCAGCATTTT; CDR3aa: CASSAQRGQPQHF
d_gene: NA; abundance: NA; v_gene: TRBV27; j_gene: TRBJ1-2; CDR3nt: TGTGCCAGCAGTTTATCTGGCAGGGGTCCACCAGGTGGCTACACCTTC; CDR3aa: CASSLSGRGPPGGYTF
d_gene: NA; abundance: NA; v_gene: TRBV7-2; j_gene: TRBJ1-3; CDR3nt: TGTGCCAGCAGCTTAGCCTGGCCATCTGGAAACACCATATATTTT; CDR3aa: CASSLAWPSGNTIYF
d_gene: TRBD2; abundance: NA; v_gene: TRBV18; j_gene: TRBJ2-5; CDR3nt: TGTGCCAGCTCACCAAGGCTAGCGGGGAGGGAGACCCAGTACTTC; CDR3aa: CASSPRLAGRETQYF
d_gene: NA; abundance: many; v_gene: TRBV2; j_gene: TRBJ1-2; CDR3nt: TGTGCCAGCAGTGCTTCAGGGTATGGCTACACCTTC; CDR3aa: CASSASGYGYTF
d_gene: TRBD1; abundance: NA; v_gene: TRBV6-5; j_gene: TRBJ2-1; CDR3nt: TGTGCCAGCAGGGGGGGACAGGCCTACAATGAGCAGTTCTTC; CDR3aa: CASRGGQAYNEQFF
d_gene: TRBD1; abundance: NA; v_gene: TRBV2; j_gene: TRBJ1-1; CDR3nt: TGTGCCAGCACCATAGGGACAGGGGGGAACACTGAAGCTTTCTTT; CDR3aa: CASTIGTGGNTEAFF
d_gene: TRBD1; abundance: NA; v_gene: TRBV6-2/TRBV6-3; j_gene: TRBJ2-1; CDR3nt: TGTGCCAGCAGTCACCGACAGGGTTCTAGGCTTGCGAGCTCCTACAATGAGCAGTTCTTC; CDR3aa: CASSHRQGSRLASSYNEQFF
d_gene: TRBD1; abundance: NA; v_gene: TRBV2; j_gene: TRBJ2-5; CDR3nt: TGTGCCAGCAGCTCCGGGACAGTCCAAGAGACCCAGTACTTC; CDR3aa: CASSSGTVQETQYF
d_gene: NA; abundance: NA; v_gene: TRBV5-8; j_gene: TRBJ2-5; CDR3nt: TGTGCCAGCAGCCCAGAAGAGACCCAGTACTTC; CDR3aa: CASSPEETQYF
d_gene: TRBD1; abundance: NA; v_gene: TRBV10-2; j_gene: TRBJ1-3; CDR3nt: TGCGCCAGCACAGGGGGCTCTGGAAACACCATATATTTT; CDR3aa: CASTGGSGNTIYF
d_gene: TRBD1; abundance: NA; v_gene: TRBV19; j_gene: TRBJ1-5; CDR3nt: TGTGCCAGTAGTATCACAGGGGGCAATCAGCCCCAGCATTTT; CDR3aa: CASSITGGNQPQHF
d_gene: TRBD2; abundance: NA; v_gene: TRBV27; j_gene: TRBJ2-7; CDR3nt: TGTGCCAGCAGTGACGGACTAGCGGGGTCCTCCTACGAGCAGTACTTC; CDR3aa: CASSDGLAGSSYEQYF
d_gene: NA; abundance: NA; v_gene: TRBV11-2; j_gene: TRBJ1-1; CDR3nt: TGTGCCAGCAGCTTATTAACTGCCGAGAACACTGAAGCTTTCTTT; CDR3aa: CASSLLTAENTEAFF
d_gene: TRBD1; abundance: NA; v_gene: TRBV6-6; j_gene: TRBJ1-2; CDR3nt: TGTGCCAGCAGTTCGGGACAGCCGTTAAACTATGGCTACACCTTC; CDR3aa: CASSSGQPLNYGYTF
d_gene: NA; abundance: few; v_gene: TRBV9; j_gene: TRBJ2-7; CDR3nt: TGTGCCAGCAGCACACACAGAGACACCTACGAGCAGTACTTC; CDR3aa: CASSTHRDTYEQYF
d_gene: TRBD1; abundance: NA; v_gene: TRBV13; j_gene: TRBJ1-2; CDR3nt: TGTGCCAGCAGCCTCAGGGGGGCTAGTGGCTACACCTTC; CDR3aa: CASSLRGASGYTF
d_gene: NA; abundance: NA; v_gene: TRBV21-1; j_gene: TRBJ2-3; CDR3nt: TGTGCCAGCAGCCAATCGGGGGAAAGGACGGTCACAGATACGCAGTATTTT; CDR3aa: CASSQSGERTVTDTQYF
d_gene: NA; abundance: few; v_gene: TRBV28; j_gene: TRBJ2-1; CDR3nt: TGTGCCAGCACCTTCAGTTGGGGGGCCTACAATGAGCAGTTCTTC; CDR3aa: CASTFSWGAYNEQFF
d_gene: TRBD2; abundance: NA; v_gene: TRBV7-6; j_gene: TRBJ2-3; CDR3nt: TGTGCCAGCAGCTTAGGGCTAGCGGGGCCAGATACGCAGTATTTT; CDR3aa: CASSLGLAGPDTQYF
d_gene: TRBD2; abundance: NA; v_gene: TRBV5-4; j_gene: TRBJ2-2; CDR3nt: TGTGCCAGCAGCTTGGTTCTAGCGGGAGGCCCCGGGGAGCTGTTTTTT; CDR3aa: CASSLVLAGGPGELFF
d_gene: TRBD1; abundance: NA; v_gene: TRBV12-3/TRBV12-4; j_gene: TRBJ1-1; CDR3nt: TGTGCCAGCGGACAGGCGAACACTGAAGCTTTCTTT; CDR3aa: CASGQANTEAFF
d_gene: NA; abundance: NA; v_gene: TRBV5-1; j_gene: TRBJ1-2; CDR3nt: TGCGCCAGCAGCTTGGGTCAGGGAAATGGCTACACCTTC; CDR3aa: CASSLGQGNGYTF
d_gene: TRBD1; abundance: NA; v_gene: TRBV28; j_gene: TRBJ1-6; CDR3nt: TGTGCCAGCAGGCGACAGGGGAGGGTTTTTTATAATTCACCCCTCCACTTT; CDR3aa: CASRRQGRVFYNSPLHF
d_gene: TRBD2; abundance: NA; v_gene: TRBV6-5; j_gene: TRBJ2-5; CDR3nt: TGTGCCAGCAGCCGGGGGACTAGCGTTTTGGAGACCCAGTACTTC; CDR3aa: CASSRGTSVLETQYF
d_gene: NA; abundance: NA; v_gene: TRBV9; j_gene: TRBJ1-4; CDR3nt: TGTGCCAGCAGCGTAGTCGGAGGTAATGAAAAACTGTTTTTT; CDR3aa: CASSVVGGNEKLFF
d_gene: NA; abundance: NA; v_gene: TRBV10-3; j_gene: TRBJ1-5; CDR3nt: TGTGCCATCAGTGATGTGCGGGCCCAGGGGTACGATCAGCCCCAGCATTTT; CDR3aa: CAISDVRAQGYDQPQHF
d_gene: NA; abundance: NA; v_gene: TRBV2; j_gene: TRBJ1-5; CDR3nt: TGTGCCAGCACCCAGGAGGTACCATATAGCAATCAGCCCCAGCATTTT; CDR3aa: CASTQEVPYSNQPQHF
d_gene: NA; abundance: NA; v_gene: TRBV6-2/TRBV6-3; j_gene: TRBJ1-5; CDR3nt: TGTGCCAGCAGTTACGGGGCTCGCACAGACTTCAATCAGCCCCAGCATTTT; CDR3aa: CASSYGARTDFNQPQHF
d_gene: TRBD2; abundance: NA; v_gene: TRBV9; j_gene: TRBJ2-3; CDR3nt: TGTGCCAGCAGCCCCCTACTAGCGGCCACAGATACGCAGTATTTT; CDR3aa: CASSPLLAATDTQYF